This is a list of T cell receptor beta chains from one sample in a study of T cells after yellow fever vaccination. TCRdb re-derived calls from the 5' RACE reads in MiXCR, one entry per CDR3 protein. In the table there are around 310,000 distinct CDR3 sequences, over 8% of which are singletons. The sequencing here drew on PBMCs, taken on the day of the first yellow fever vaccination. The receptors were sampled from a man between 18 and 35 years old who received the YFV17D yellow fever vaccine. Each CDR3 is given with its conserved first and last residue. Size values are once, few and many counts, or a class for expanded clones, and some rows have none.

TRBJ1-1 | TRBV7-9 | few | CASSSADRGRFSEAFF
TRBJ2-2 | TRBV4-3 | . | CASSLPVGGELFF
TRBJ1-5 | TRBV6-2/TRBV6-3 | few | CASSYGGYQPQHF
TRBJ1-5 | TRBV20-1 | . | CSGGGQPQHF
TRBJ1-1 | TRBV19 | many | CASSIDRGSEAFF
TRBJ1-2 | TRBV20-1 | . | CSPGPNRANYGYTF
TRBJ2-1 | TRBV7-2 | many | CASSKGQHNEQFF
TRBJ2-2 | TRBV5-1 | . | CASSLLPAGELFF
TRBJ2-3 | TRBV11-2 | few | CASSLRDRAPDTQYF
TRBJ1-1 | TRBV10-1 | . | CASSESSGSEAFF
TRBJ1-2 | TRBV12-3/TRBV12-4 | . | CASRRDSDYGYTF
TRBJ2-3 | TRBV27 | few | CASSLSPRLLGGPDTQYF
TRBJ2-2 | TRBV5-1 | . | CASSLDHTGELFF
TRBJ2-7 | TRBV2 | few | CASSDRAPRQYF
TRBJ2-1 | TRBV10-3 | . | CAISLDLAGGYNEQFF
TRBJ1-1 | TRBV4-1 | . | CASSQDQQGVNTEAFF
TRBJ2-3 | TRBV9 | few | CASSELAGGADTQYF
TRBJ2-3 | TRBV5-1 | few | CASSGDSTSTDTQYF
TRBJ2-1 | TRBV27 | . | CASKVEGLNEQFF
TRBJ1-6 | TRBV20-1 | . | CSAQGGPPLSPLHF
TRBJ1-2 | TRBV6-5 | few | CASSSFGGGYTF
TRBJ2-1 | TRBV20-1 | few | CSARNSGGVDEQFF
TRBJ1-6 | TRBV5-1 | . | CASNAGQADSPLHF
TRBJ2-3 | TRBV7-3 | many | CASSPDRGSTDTQYF
TRBJ1-1 | TRBV4-2 | few | CASSHVGGLMNTEAFF
TRBJ2-2 | TRBV6-2/TRBV6-3 | . | CASSTHGGTGELFF
TRBJ2-1 | TRBV19 | many | CASSPLRGANEQFF
TRBJ2-7 | TRBV2 | few | CASNEGQGVNSYEQYF
TRBJ1-2 | TRBV6-2/TRBV6-3 | . | CASSRPSLMPDSRTLGHYGYTF
TRBJ2-3 | TRBV2 | . | CASSGFGGDTQYF
TRBJ2-1 | TRBV11-2 | . | CASRHLAGAYNEQFF
TRBJ2-5 | TRBV19 | few | CASSIKGHLTWETQYF
TRBJ1-6 | TRBV12-3/TRBV12-4 | . | CASSWTGSGSPLHF
TRBJ1-4 | TRBV5-1 | . | CASSSNYVRTNEKLFF
TRBJ1-3 | TRBV12-3/TRBV12-4 | few | CASSLFGTYGNTIYF
TRBJ2-5 | TRBV6-2/TRBV6-3 | . | CASSYSPSESQYF
TRBJ2-2 | TRBV2 | many | CASRDPGKGRSGELFF
TRBJ2-7 | TRBV7-2 | few | CASSLYREPTEQYF
TRBJ2-1 | TRBV5-6 | . | CASRQGGHEQFF
TRBJ2-3 | TRBV13 | few | CASSPKAYFTDTQYF
TRBJ2-3 | TRBV7-2 | few | CASSLAGSGDFTDTQYF
TRBJ2-5 | TRBV3-1 | . | CASKPEAQETQYF
TRBJ2-7 | TRBV6-2/TRBV6-3 | few | CASSYSTGAYEQYF
TRBJ2-5 | TRBV7-2 | . | CASSLDPPPRETQYF
TRBJ2-4 | TRBV5-1 | few | CASSGLGDAVKNIQYF
TRBJ2-7 | TRBV20-1 | few | CSAILRGQNEQYF